A single sample gave rise to the 27 T cell receptor beta chains below, sequenced in a study of blood T cell repertoires in COVID-19. Profiled with immunoSEQ multiplex PCR; TCRdb holds only in-frame clones, not every one. The table includes 39,000 or so clones, more than 85% detected once. The sample was peripheral blood. All receptors derive from a man aged 45-65 years with active COVID-19.

V is TRBV7-9 and J is TRBJ2-7; D is undetermined. The ends were cut back, 6 bases at V and 5 bases at J, with 11 bases in the middle. The CDR3 sequence is 12 residues long. CDR1 is SEHNR, CDR2 FQNEAQ, per germline (reference sequence). The CDR3 loop reads CASSSFRDEQYF. In nucleotides, the CDR3 is TGTGCCAGCAGTAGTTTCCGGGACGAGCAGTACTTC. Using reference TRBV7-9 and TRBJ2-7 for the parts outside the CDR3, the full variable domain is DTGVSQNPRHKITKRGQNVTFRCDPISEHNRLYWYRQTLGQGPEFLTYFQNEAQLEKSRLLSDRFSAERPKGSFSTLEIQRTEQGDSAMYLCASSSFRDEQYFGPGTRLTVT.

V and J are TRBV27 and TRBJ1-6; 8 bases agree with TRBD1. The germline gives CDR1 MNHEY, CDR2 SMNVEV (reference sequence). CDR3 length: 14 amino acids. V shed 6 bases and J 6 bases; nucleotides not matched to a gene: 4. The CDR3 loop is CASRRGQVNSPLHF. CDR3 nucleotides: TGTGCCAGCAGGCGGGGACAGGTTAATTCACCCCTCCACTTT.

J is TRBJ1-1 and V is TRBV7-3, with 7 bases that match TRBD1. Unmatched junction bases numbered 7, after V lost 5 bases and J lost 1 base. The CDR3 runs 15 residues. Germline CDR1 reads SGHTA; CDR2 reads FQGTGA. The CDR3 region has the DNA TGTGCCAGCAGCCACGACAGGGTACCGAACACTGAAGCTTTCTTT. Translated, it gives CASSHDRVPNTEAFF.

V gene TRBV5-1 combines with J gene TRBJ2-7; the match to TRBD2 covers 9 bases. The V gene's germline CDR1 is SGHRS and CDR2 YFSETQ. The CDR3 length is 14 residues. Unmatched junction bases numbered 8, after V lost 4 bases and J lost 6 bases. CDR3 sequence: CASSLSLAGTEQYF. The CDR3 region has the DNA TGCGCCAGCAGCCTCTCTCTAGCGGGAACCGAGCAGTACTTC.

The J gene is TRBJ2-1, the V gene TRBV3-1 (or the pseudogene TRBV3-2), with 13 bases lining up with TRBD2. V lost 6 bases to trimming and J lost 4 bases; unmatched junction nucleotides: 9. CDR3 length: 17 amino acids. Germline-derived CDR1 and CDR2 are LGHDT and YNNKEL (reference sequence). The CDR3 here is CASSRTSGSLQYNEQFF. The CDR3 nucleotides are TGTGCCAGCAGTCGGACTAGCGGGAGCCTACAATACAATGAGCAGTTCTTC.

The V call is TRBV1, the J call TRBJ2-3; the table's D gene call, TRBD2, was not cross checked with the DNA. TRBV1 represents a pseudogene. The CDR3 consists of 17 residues. The CDR3 loop is CTSSHPLAGGNGGTQYF. DNA for the CDR3: TGCACCAGCAGTCACCCCCTAGCGGGAGGGAACGGGGGAACGCAGTATTTT.

J is TRBJ2-1 and V is TRBV6-6; 7 nucleotides align to TRBD2. Germline V gene sequence: CDR1 MNHNY, CDR2 SVGAGI (reference sequence). There are 14 residues in the CDR3. Germline trimming cut 3 bases from V and 6 bases from J; bases unmatched to any gene: 5. The CDR3 coding sequence is TGTGCCAGCAGTTATACTAGCGTTGGCAATGAGCAGTTCTTC. This sequence encodes CASSYTSVGNEQFF.

The chain is built from TRBV7-3 and TRBJ2-3; D might be TRBD1 (5 bases). The V end was cut by 5 bases, the J end by 2 bases, with 11 bases between. The germline gives CDR1 SGHTA, CDR2 FQGTGA. The CDR3 runs to 14 residues. CDR3 coding DNA: TGTGCCAGCAGCCTAATGGGGCCCACAGATACGCAGTATTTT. Translating gives CASSLMGPTDTQYF.

J is TRBJ2-1 and V is TRBV6-2 or TRBV6-3; 7 positions agree with TRBD1. The V segment lost 6 bases and the J segment 3 bases; nucleotides outside the gene matches: 11. This CDR3 is built from 16 residues. Germline values: CDR1 MNHEY, CDR2 SVGEGT. In nucleotides, the CDR3 is TGTGCCAGCAGCCCCCTAACAGGGGCCGGCTACAATGAGCAGTTCTTC. Its protein product is CASSPLTGAGYNEQFF.

The V call is TRBV29-1, the J call TRBJ2-1; 8 nucleotides line up with TRBD1. The CDR3 has 13 residues. Germline V lookup: CDR1 SQVTM, CDR2 ANQGSEA. V gave up 6 bases and J gave up 8 bases; unmatched junction bases: 9. The CDR3 DNA is TGCAGCGTGGGGACAGGAACAAAGGATGAGCAGTTCTTC. Protein sequence: CSVGTGTKDEQFF.

The V and J genes are TRBV10-3 and TRBJ2-3; D is possibly TRBD2 (6 bases). Germline V gene data show CDR1 as ENHRY and CDR2 as SYGVKD. The V gene lost 10 bases and the J gene lost 1 base, with 12 bases spanning the gap. The CDR3 has 13 amino acids. For the CDR3, the DNA is TGTGCCACCGTAGGGGAGGGCACAGATACGCAGTATTTT. This encodes CATVGEGTDTQYF.

V usage is TRBV7-3 and J usage is TRBJ2-7, with 7 bases fitting TRBD2. After removal of 4 bases from V and 7 bases from J, the junction contained 10 bases not matched to a gene. Per germline, CDR1 SGHTA and CDR2 FQGTGA. The CDR3 length is 14 residues. The CDR3 spells CASSSTDGGGEQYF. The CDR3 DNA is TGTGCCAGCAGCTCTACCGATGGCGGGGGTGAGCAGTACTTC.

V usage is TRBV5-6 and J usage is TRBJ1-2, with 7 positions matching TRBD1. The CDR3 contains 15 residues. V shed 0 bases, J shed 4 bases, and the junction held 6 bases outside the gene matches. Germline V gene lookup returns CDR1 SGHDT and CDR2 YYEEEE. Here the CDR3 DNA reads TGTGCCAGCAGCTTGGGTGGGACAGAAATCTATGGCTACACCTTC. Translating it yields CASSLGGTEIYGYTF.

The chain carries TRBV12-3 or TRBV12-4 and TRBJ2-5; D call uncertain. CDR3 size: 12 residues. V lost 3 bases and J lost 1, with 3 bases in between. DNA of the CDR3: TGTGCCAGCAGTTTCGTCCAAGAGACCCAGTACTTC. It encodes CASSFVQETQYF.

CDR3 sequence reads: CASRVASGGARGYEQYF. As DNA, the CDR3 is TGCGCCAGCAGAGTAGCAAGCGGGGGCGCCCGGGGCTACGAGCAGTACTTC. The chain employs TRBV10-1 and TRBJ2-7; 8 nucleotides align to TRBD2. Germline lookup yields CDR1 WNHNN and CDR2 SYGVQD (reference sequence). This CDR3 contains 17 residues. V shed 6 bases, J shed 3 bases, and the junction held 16 bases outside the gene matches.

The chain has TRBV30 and TRBJ2-3; TRBD1 is a possible D gene (6 bases). CDR1 GTSNPN and CDR2 SVGIG come from the germline V gene (reference sequence). This CDR3 comprises 15 residues. Trimming removed 1 base from V and 3 bases from J, with 14 bases in between. CDR3 region: CAWSGQGSRTDTQYF. CDR3 nucleotide sequence: TGTGCCTGGAGTGGCCAGGGGAGCCGGACAGATACGCAGTATTTT.

This clone was seen a few times. The rearrangement joins TRBV3-1 (or the pseudogene TRBV3-2) to TRBJ2-7; 7 positions match TRBD2. V gave up 0 bases and J gave up 6 bases; unmatched junction bases: 17. Germline loops: CDR1 LGHDT, CDR2 YNNKEL (reference sequence). The length of the CDR3 is 18 residues. In nucleotides, the CDR3 is TGTGCCAGCAGCCAAGAGGCCCCAAGGGCGGGAGTTCAGGGCGAGCAGTACTTC. This translates into CASSQEAPRAGVQGEQYF.

The J gene is TRBJ2-1, the V gene TRBV5-4; the D is unclear. The CDR3 has 15 residues. Trimming removed 0 bases from V and 5 bases from J, with 12 bases in between. Germline V gene lookup returns CDR1 SGHNT and CDR2 YYREEE (reference sequence). The CDR3 DNA follows: TGTGCCAGCAGCTTGGGCGTCGTACTTAACAATGAGCAGTTCTTC. Translated, it gives CASSLGVVLNNEQFF.

This clone was detected only a few times. The genes are TRBV19 and TRBJ1-2, with 7 bases aligning to TRBD1. The CDR3 is 14 amino acids. Germline loops: CDR1 LNHDA, CDR2 SQIVND (reference sequence). The V segment lost 2 bases and the J segment 7 bases; nucleotides outside the gene matches: 7. CDR3 coding DNA: TGTGCCAGTAGTATAAGACAGGGTGTCGGTGGCTACACCTTC. It yields the protein CASSIRQGVGGYTF.

The rearrangement joins TRBV18 to TRBJ2-3, with D possibly being TRBD2 (7 bases). The CDR3 is 15 amino acids. The germline V gene encodes CDR1 KGHSH and CDR2 LQKENI. The V and J ends lost 6 bases and 1 base respectively, with 14 bases between them. This CDR3 is CASSQGLAGTDTQYF. In nucleotides, the CDR3 is TGTGCCAGCTCCCAGGGGCTAGCGGGCACAGATACGCAGTATTTT.

This sequence joins TRBV7-9 and TRBJ1-2; D is perhaps TRBD1 (6 bases). Trimming removed 8 bases from V and 2 bases from J, with 18 bases in between. The germline CDR1 and CDR2 sequences are SEHNR and FQNEAQ (reference sequence). This CDR3 is 15 amino acids long. The DNA for the CDR3 is TGTGCCAGCCGCCCCTCGGGGGGGCTCAACTATGGCTACACCTTC. Residues: CASRPSGGLNYGYTF.

A single count supports this clone. The rearrangement uses TRBV19 and TRBJ1-2; D ambiguous. Germline assignment: CDR1 LNHDA and CDR2 SQIVND (reference sequence). The V end was cut by 1 base, the J end by 3 bases, with 9 bases between. This CDR3 contains 14 residues. CDR3 in amino acids: CASSIGLVYYGYTF. DNA of the CDR3: TGTGCCAGTAGTATAGGGCTAGTCTACTATGGCTACACCTTC.

The V gene is TRBV5-1, the J gene TRBJ2-5, with 9 nucleotides matching TRBD2. CDR3 length equals 13 residues. V dropped 10 bases and J dropped 5; count of bases not matched to a gene: 9. The germline V gene has CDR1 SGHRS and CDR2 YFSETQ. CDR3 sequence: CASGGRAEETQYF. Written as DNA, the CDR3 is TGCGCCTCGGGCGGGAGGGCCGAGGAGACCCAGTACTTC.

The chain joins TRBV2 to TRBJ2-5; D unresolved. V was trimmed by 8 bases and J by 2 bases, leaving 18 bases between them. The CDR3 length is 15 residues. CDR1 is SNHLY and CDR2 is FYNNEI in the germline V gene. This chain's CDR3 is CASSQSRRWQETQYF. DNA for the CDR3: TGTGCCAGCTCCCAAAGCCGGCGGTGGCAAGAGACCCAGTACTTC.

The rearrangement joins TRBV7-2 to TRBJ2-7; D is perhaps TRBD1 (6 bases). The CDR3 runs 18 residues. V dropped 1 base and J dropped 4 bases, with 23 bases sitting between them. Germline V gives CDR1 SGHTA, CDR2 FQGNSA. The CDR3 DNA reads as TGTGCCAGCAGCTTAGTCTTTGGAGCATGGGCAGGGGAATACGAGCAGTACTTC. It is translated as CASSLVFGAWAGEYEQYF.

This sequence joins TRBV10-2 and TRBJ1-2; 7 nucleotides line up with TRBD1. Looked up from germline, CDR1 is WSHSY and CDR2 is SAAADI. The CDR3 consists of 16 residues. Trimming removed 2 bases from V and 4 bases from J; junction bases left unmatched: 10. The DNA for the CDR3 is TGCGCCAGCAGTGAGACAGGGGAAAAACCCTCCTATGGCTACACCTTC. This encodes CASSETGEKPSYGYTF.

The rearrangement uses TRBV11-2 and TRBJ1-1; D unresolved. The germline gives CDR1 SGHAT, CDR2 FQNNGV. V was trimmed by 0 bases and J by 4 bases, leaving 6 bases between them. The CDR3 runs 13 residues. The CDR3 DNA is TGTGCCAGCAGCTTAGAAGCTTTCACTGAAGCTTTCTTT. This codes for CASSLEAFTEAFF.